Listed here are 5 T cell receptor beta chains from one sample, sequenced in a study of OX40 agonist ivuxolimab in advanced cancers. Here immunoSEQ multiplex PCR was the method, and the copy in TCRdb shows in-frame clones only, minus some. Of roughly 40,000 clones in the sample, roughly 88% were seen once. The source material was CD4+ or CD8+ T cells sorted from blood, sampled in a trial of the OX40 agonist ivuxolimab. The receptors come from an adult with an advanced solid tumor such as melanoma, head and neck, liver or kidney cancer.

This clone has more than one count but fewer than ten. This chain uses TRBV30 with TRBJ1-2; D unresolved. The germline V and J ends were trimmed by 8 bases and 4 bases, with 14 bases remaining between them. The CDR3 has 12 residues. Germline V CDR1 and CDR2: GTSNPN, SVGIG (reference sequence). As DNA, the CDR3 is TGTGCCCGACAAGGACGTCTCTATGGCTACACCTTC. This gives the protein CARQGRLYGYTF.

The chain recombines TRBV18 with TRBJ1-2; no reliable D call. The CDR3 contains 15 residues. CDR1 KGHSH and CDR2 LQKENI come from the germline V gene. V lost 3 bases, J lost 4 bases, and 15 bases lay in between. The CDR3 sequence is CASSPETDGGYGYTF. The CDR3 DNA is TGTGCCAGCTCACCGGAAACCGACGGAGGCTATGGCTACACCTTC.

DNA of the CDR3: TGTGCCAGCAGCTCGTTAGGTTGGCAAGAGACCCAGTACTTC. Amino acids: CASSSLGWQETQYF. The V gene is TRBV7-9, the J gene TRBJ2-5, with D unresolved. V was pared by 4 bases and J by 2 bases, with 11 bases between. This CDR3 comprises 14 residues. The germline CDR1 and CDR2 sequences are SEHNR and FQNEAQ (reference sequence).

The rearrangement joins TRBV11-2 to TRBJ2-7; D is possibly TRBD1 or TRBD2 (6 bases each). This CDR3 has 15 amino acids. The V gene lost 5 bases and the J gene lost 0 bases, with 14 bases spanning the gap. The germline V gene has CDR1 SGHAT and CDR2 FQNNGV. CDR3 in DNA: TGTGCCAGCAGCCGCGGAGGGGGGAGCTCCTACGAGCAGTACTTC. It codes for CASSRGGGSSYEQYF.

The rearrangement uses TRBV19 and TRBJ2-3, with TRBD2 matching over 14 bases. Germline V lookup: CDR1 LNHDA, CDR2 SQIVND (reference sequence). This CDR3 has 18 residues. The junction had 13 bases not matched to a gene; V was cut back by 5 bases and J by 6 bases. CDR3 protein: CASSSTGTSGRASDTQYF. CDR3 coding DNA: TGTGCCAGTAGTTCCACCGGGACTAGCGGGAGAGCTTCGGATACGCAGTATTTT.